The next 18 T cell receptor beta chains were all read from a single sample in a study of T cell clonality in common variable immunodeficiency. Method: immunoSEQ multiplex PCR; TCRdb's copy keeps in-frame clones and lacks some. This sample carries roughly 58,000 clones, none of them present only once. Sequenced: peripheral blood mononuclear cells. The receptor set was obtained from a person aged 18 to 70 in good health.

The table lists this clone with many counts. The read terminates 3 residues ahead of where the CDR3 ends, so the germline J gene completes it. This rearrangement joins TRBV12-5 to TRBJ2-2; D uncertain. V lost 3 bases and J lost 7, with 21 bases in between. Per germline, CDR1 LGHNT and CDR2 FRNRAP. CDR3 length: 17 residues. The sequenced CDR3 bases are TGTGCTAGTGGTTTCCATGCCGTGGGTGGAAAGGGCGGGGAG. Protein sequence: CASGFHAVGGKGGE. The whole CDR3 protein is CASGFHAVGGKGGELFF.

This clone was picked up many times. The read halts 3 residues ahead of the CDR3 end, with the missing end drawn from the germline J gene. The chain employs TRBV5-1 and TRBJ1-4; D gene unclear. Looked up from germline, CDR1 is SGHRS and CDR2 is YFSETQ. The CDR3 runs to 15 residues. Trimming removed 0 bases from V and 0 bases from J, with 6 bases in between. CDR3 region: CASSLVYATNEKLFF. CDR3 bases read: TGCGCCAGCAGCTTGGTATATGCAACTAATGAAAAA.

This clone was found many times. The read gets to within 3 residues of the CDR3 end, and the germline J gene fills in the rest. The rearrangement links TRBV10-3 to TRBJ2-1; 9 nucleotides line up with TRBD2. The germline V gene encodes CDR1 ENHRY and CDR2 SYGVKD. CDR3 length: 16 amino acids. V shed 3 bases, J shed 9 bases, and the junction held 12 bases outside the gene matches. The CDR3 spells CAISDSASGTYGEQFF. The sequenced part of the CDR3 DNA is TGTGCCATCAGTGATAGCGCTAGCGGGACTTACGGTGAG.

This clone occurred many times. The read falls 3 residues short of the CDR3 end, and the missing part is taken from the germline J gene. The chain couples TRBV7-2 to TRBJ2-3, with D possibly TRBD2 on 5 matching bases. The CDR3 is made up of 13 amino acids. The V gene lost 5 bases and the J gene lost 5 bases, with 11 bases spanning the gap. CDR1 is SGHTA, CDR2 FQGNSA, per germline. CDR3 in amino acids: CASSRWTGDTQYF. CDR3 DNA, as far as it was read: TGTGCCAGCAGCCGATGGACTGGAGATACG.

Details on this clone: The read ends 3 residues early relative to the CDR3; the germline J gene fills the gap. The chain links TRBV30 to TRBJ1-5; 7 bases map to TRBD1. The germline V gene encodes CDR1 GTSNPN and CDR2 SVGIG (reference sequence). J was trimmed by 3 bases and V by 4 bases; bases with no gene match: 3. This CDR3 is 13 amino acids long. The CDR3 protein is CAWKQGPNQPQHF. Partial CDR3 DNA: TGTGCCTGGAAACAGGGGCCCAATCAGCCC.

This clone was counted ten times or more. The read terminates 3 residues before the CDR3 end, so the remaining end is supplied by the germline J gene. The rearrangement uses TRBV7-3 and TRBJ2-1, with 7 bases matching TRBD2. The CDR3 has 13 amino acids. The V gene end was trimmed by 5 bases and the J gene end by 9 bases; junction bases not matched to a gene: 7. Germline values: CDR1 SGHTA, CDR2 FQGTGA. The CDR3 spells CASSPQRESEQFF. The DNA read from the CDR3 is TGTGCCAGCAGCCCCCAGCGGGAAAGTGAG.

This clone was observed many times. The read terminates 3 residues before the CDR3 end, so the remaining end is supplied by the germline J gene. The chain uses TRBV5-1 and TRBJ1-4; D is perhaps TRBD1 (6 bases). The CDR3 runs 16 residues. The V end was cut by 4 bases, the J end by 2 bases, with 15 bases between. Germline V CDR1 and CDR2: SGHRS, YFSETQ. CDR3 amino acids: CASSPSGGLTNEKLFF. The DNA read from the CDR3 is TGCGCCAGCAGCCCGTCCGGGGGGCTCACTAATGAAAAA.

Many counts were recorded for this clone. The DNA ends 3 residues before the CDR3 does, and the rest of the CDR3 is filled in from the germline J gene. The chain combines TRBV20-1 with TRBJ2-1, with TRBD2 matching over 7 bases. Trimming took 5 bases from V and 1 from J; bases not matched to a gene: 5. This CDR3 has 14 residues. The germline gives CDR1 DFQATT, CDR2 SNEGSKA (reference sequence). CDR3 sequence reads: CSAAASGSYNEQFF. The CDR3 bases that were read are TGCAGTGCTGCCGCTAGCGGATCCTACAATGAG.

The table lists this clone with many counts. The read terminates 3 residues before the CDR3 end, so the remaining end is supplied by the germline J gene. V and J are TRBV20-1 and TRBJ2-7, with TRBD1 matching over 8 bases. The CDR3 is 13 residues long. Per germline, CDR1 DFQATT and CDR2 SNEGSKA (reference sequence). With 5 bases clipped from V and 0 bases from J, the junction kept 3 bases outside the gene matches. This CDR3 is CSAWTGSSYEQYF. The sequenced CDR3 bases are TGCAGTGCTTGGACAGGGAGCTCCTACGAG.

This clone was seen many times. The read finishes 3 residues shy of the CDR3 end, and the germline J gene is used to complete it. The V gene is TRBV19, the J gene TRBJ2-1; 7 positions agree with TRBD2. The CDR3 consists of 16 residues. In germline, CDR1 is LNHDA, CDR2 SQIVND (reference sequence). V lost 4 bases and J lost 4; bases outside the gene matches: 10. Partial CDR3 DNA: TGTGCCAGTAGTACCTCAGCGGGATATATGTACAATGAG. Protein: CASSTSAGYMYNE. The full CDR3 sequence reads CASSTSAGYMYNEQFF.

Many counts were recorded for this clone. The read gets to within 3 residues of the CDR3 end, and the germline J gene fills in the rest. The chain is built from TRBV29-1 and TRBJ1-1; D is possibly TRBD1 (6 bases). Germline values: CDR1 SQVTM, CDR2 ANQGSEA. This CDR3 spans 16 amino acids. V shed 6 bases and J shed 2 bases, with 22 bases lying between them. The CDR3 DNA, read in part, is TGCAGCGTCAGACCGTTTCCGGGACATGAAAACACTGAA. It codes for CSVRPFPGHENTE. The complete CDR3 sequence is CSVRPFPGHENTEAFF.

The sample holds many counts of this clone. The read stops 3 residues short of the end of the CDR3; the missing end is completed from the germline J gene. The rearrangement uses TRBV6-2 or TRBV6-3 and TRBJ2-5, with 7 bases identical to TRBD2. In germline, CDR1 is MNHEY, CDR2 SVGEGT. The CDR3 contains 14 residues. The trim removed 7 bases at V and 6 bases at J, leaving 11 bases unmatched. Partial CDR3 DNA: TGTGCCAGCAAATGGGCGGGAGAGGTAAAGACC. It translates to CASKWAGEVKT. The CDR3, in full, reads CASKWAGEVKTQYF.

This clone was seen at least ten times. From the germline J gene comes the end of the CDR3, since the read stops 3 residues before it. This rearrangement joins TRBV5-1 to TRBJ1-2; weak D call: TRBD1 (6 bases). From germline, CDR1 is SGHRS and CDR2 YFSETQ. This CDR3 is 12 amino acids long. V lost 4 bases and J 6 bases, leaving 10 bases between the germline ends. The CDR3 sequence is CASSIQGDGYTF. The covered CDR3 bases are TGCGCCAGCAGCATACAGGGAGATGGC.

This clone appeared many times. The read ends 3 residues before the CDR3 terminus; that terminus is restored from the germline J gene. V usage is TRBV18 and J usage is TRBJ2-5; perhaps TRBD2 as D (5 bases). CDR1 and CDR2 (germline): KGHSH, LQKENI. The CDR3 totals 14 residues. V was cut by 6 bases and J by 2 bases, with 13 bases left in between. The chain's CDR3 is CASSLSGIQETQYF. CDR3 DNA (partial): TGTGCCAGCTCGCTTTCGGGGATACAAGAGACC.

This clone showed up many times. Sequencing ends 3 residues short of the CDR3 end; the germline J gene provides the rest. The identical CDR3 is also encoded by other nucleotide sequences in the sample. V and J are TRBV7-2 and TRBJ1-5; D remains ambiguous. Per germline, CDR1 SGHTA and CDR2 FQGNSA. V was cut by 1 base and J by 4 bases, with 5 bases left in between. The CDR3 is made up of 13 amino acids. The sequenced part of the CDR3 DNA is TGTGCCAGCAGCTTAGTCGGGAATCAGCCC. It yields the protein CASSLVGNQP. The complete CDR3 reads CASSLVGNQPQHF.

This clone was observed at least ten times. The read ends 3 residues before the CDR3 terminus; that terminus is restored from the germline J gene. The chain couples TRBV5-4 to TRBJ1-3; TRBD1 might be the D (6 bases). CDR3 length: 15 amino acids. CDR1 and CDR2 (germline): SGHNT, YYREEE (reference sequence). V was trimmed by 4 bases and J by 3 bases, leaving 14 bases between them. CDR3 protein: CASSLQGGIGNTIYF. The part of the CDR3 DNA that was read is TGTGCCAGCAGCCTACAGGGAGGCATTGGAAACACC. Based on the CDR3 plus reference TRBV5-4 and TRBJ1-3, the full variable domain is ETGVTQSPTHLIKTRGQQVTLRCSSQSGHNTVSWYQQALGQGPQFIFQYYREEENGRGNFPPRFSGLQFPNYSSELNVNALELDDSALYLCASSLQGGIGNTIYFGEGSWLTVV.

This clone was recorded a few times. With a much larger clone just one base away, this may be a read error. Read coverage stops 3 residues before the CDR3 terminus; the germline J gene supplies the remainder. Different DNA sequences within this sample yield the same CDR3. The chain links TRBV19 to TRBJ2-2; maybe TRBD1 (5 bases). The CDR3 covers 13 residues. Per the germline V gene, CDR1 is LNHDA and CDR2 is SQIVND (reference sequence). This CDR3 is CASSILGAGELFF. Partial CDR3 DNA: TGTGCCAGCAGTATTTTAGGGGCCGGGGAG. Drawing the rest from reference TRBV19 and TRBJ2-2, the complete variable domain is DGGITQSPKYLFRKEGQNVTLSCEQNLNHDAMYWYRQDPGQGLRLIYYSQIVNDFQKGDIAEGYSVSREKKESFPLTVTSAQKNPTAFYLCASSILGAGELFFGEGSRLTVL.

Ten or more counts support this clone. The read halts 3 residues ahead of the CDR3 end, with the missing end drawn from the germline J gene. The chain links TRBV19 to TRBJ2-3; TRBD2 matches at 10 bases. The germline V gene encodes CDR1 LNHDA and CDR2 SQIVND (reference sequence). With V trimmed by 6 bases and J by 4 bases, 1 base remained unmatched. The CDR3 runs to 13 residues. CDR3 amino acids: CASSLAGADTQYF. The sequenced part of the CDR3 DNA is TGTGCCAGTAGCCTAGCGGGAGCAGATACG.